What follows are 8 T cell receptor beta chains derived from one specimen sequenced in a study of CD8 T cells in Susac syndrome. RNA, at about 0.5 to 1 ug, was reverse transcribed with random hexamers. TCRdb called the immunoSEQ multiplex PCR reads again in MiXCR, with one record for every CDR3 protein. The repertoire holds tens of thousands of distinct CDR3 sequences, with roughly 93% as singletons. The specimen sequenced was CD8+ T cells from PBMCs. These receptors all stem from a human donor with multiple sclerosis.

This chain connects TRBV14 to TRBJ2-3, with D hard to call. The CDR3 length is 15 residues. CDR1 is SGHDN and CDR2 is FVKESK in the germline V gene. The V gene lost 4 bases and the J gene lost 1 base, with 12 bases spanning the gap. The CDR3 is CASSPLVLGTDTQYF. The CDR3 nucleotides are TGTGCCAGCAGCCCCTTGGTGTTAGGCACAGATACGCAGTATTTT.

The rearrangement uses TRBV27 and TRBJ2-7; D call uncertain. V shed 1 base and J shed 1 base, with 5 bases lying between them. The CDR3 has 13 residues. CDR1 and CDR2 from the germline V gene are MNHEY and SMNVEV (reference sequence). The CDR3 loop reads CASSLWPSYEQYF. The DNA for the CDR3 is TGTGCCAGCAGTTTATGGCCTTCCTACGAGCAGTACTTC.

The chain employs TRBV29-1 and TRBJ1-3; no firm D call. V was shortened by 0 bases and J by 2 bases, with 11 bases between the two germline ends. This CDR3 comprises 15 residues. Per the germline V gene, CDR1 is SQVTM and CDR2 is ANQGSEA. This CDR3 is CSVEDPARPGNTIYF. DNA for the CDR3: TGCAGCGTTGAAGATCCCGCGCGGCCTGGAAACACCATATATTTT.

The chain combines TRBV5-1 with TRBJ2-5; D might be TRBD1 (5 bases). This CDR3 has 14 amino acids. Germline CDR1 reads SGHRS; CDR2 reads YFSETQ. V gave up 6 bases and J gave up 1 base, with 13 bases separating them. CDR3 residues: CASTLWGGQETQYF. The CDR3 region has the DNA TGCGCCAGCACCCTGTGGGGCGGCCAAGAGACCCAGTACTTC. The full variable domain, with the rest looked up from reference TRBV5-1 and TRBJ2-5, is KAGVTQTPRYLIKTRGQQVTLSCSPISGHRSVSWYQQTPGQGLQFLFEYFSETQRNKGNFPGRFSGRQFSNSRSEMNVSTLELGDSALYLCASTLWGGQETQYFGPGTRLLVL.

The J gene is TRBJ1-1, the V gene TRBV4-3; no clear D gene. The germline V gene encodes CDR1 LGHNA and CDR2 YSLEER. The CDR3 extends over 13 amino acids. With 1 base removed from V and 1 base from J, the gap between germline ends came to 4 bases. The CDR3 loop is CASSQAPNTEAFF. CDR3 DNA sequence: TGCGCCAGCAGCCAAGCACCGAACACTGAAGCTTTCTTT.

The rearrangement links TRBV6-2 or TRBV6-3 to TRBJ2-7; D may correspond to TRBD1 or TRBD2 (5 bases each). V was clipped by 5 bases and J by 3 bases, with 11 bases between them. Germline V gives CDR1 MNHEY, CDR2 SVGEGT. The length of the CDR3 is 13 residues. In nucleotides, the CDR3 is TGTGCCAGCAGTACCGGGACCTACTACGAGCAGTACTTC. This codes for CASSTGTYYEQYF.

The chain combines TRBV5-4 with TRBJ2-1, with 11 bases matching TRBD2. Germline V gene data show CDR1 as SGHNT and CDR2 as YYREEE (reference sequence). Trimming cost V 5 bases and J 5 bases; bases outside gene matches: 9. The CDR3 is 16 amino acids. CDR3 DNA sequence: TGTGCCAGCAGTTTTAGCGGGGGGGCCTTCAACAATGAGCAGTTCTTC. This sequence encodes CASSFSGGAFNNEQFF.

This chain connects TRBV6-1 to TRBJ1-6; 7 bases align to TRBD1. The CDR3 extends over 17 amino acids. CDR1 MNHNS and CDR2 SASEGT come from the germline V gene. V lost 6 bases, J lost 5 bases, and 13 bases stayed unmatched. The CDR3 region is CASRGERRDRDNSPLHF. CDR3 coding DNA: TGTGCCAGCAGGGGGGAGAGGCGCGACAGGGATAATTCACCCCTCCACTTT.